The entry below describes one T cell receptor beta chain. This sample is part of a study of PD-L1 blockade in urothelial cancer. Trimming removed 4 bases from V and 7 bases from J, with 17 bases in between. Germline V gene data show CDR1 as SEHNR and CDR2 as FQNEAQ (reference sequence). This CDR3 has 15 residues. This table comes from immunoSEQ multiplex PCR, and its TCRdb copy is limited to in-frame clones, with some not included. The table includes 48,000 or so clones, around 88% detected once. Time point defined: peripheral blood 6 weeks after treatment start. This receptor was identified in a man aged 55 to 70 with urothelial cancer. Sequencing used PBMCs, obtained around atezolizumab (anti-PD-L1) treatment. The rearrangement links TRBV7-9 to TRBJ1-5; D perhaps matches TRBD1 (5 bases). As DNA, the CDR3 is TGTGCCAGCAGCTCTCCCAGGGAGGAGGGCCAGCCCCAGCATTTT. Protein sequence: CASSSPREEGQPQHF.